The subject of this entry is one T cell receptor beta chain. Its target is not known. The data derive from a study of response to subunit inactivated influenza vaccine. Study-wide findings and caveats: The authors offered the suggestion that each seasonal influenza vaccination recruits few new T cells.

TCRdb itself ran the RT-PCR reads through MiXCR, one entry per CDR3 protein. The repertoire holds 550,000 to 800,000 distinct CDR3 sequences, with around 14% as singletons. V lost 1 base to trimming and J lost 1 base; unmatched junction nucleotides: 4. The germline V gene encodes CDR1 SGHRS and CDR2 YFSETQ. This CDR3 is 15 amino acids long. V usage is TRBV5-1 and J usage is TRBJ2-7; 8 bases are a match to TRBD2. This sequence originates from a man over 45 who received an inactivated influenza vaccine. Specimen: PBMCs from blood, collected around 15 days before vaccination. CDR3 region: CASSLSGTRSYEQYF. The CDR3 DNA is TGCGCCAGCAGCTTGAGTGGGACTAGGTCCTACGAGCAGTACTTC.